Shown below are 2 T cell receptor beta chains from a single sample sequenced in a study of lymphopenia after photon versus proton radiotherapy. TCRdb's table, derived via immunoSEQ multiplex PCR, lists solely in-frame clones and lacks some. The table records some 30,000 clones, roughly 86% of them present only once. The input for sequencing was peripheral blood, taken from a patient treated with proton-based radiotherapy. Every receptor here comes from an older woman with cholangiocarcinoma. Some clones in this sample may be carry-over from other donors' samples.

The chain joins TRBV15 to TRBJ2-7; no definite D call. The CDR3 is made up of 14 amino acids. CDR1 and CDR2 (germline): LNHNV, YYDKDF (reference sequence). Trimming took off 3 bases at V and 12 bases at J, with 21 bases between the two ends. This CDR3 is CATSSARSGEWPYF. The DNA for the CDR3 is TGTGCCACCAGCAGTGCCCGGAGTGGGGAATGGCCGTACTTC.

This chain connects TRBV15 to TRBJ2-7; 9 bases fit TRBD1. The CDR3 spans 16 residues. The germline V gene encodes CDR1 LNHNV and CDR2 YYDKDF (reference sequence). J was trimmed by 1 base and V by 1 base; bases with no gene match: 5. The CDR3 region has the DNA TGTGCCACCAGCAGAGCAAGCGGGACAGGGTCCTACGAGCAGTACTTC. This encodes CATSRASGTGSYEQYF.